This T cell receptor beta chain was identified in a study of T-cell reconstitution after alpha-beta-depleted transplantation in children. The V gene lost 6 bases and the J gene lost 1 base, with 12 bases spanning the gap. CDR1 is DFQATT and CDR2 is SNEGSKA in the germline V gene (reference sequence). This CDR3 spans 13 amino acids. Preparation of the TCRbeta library involved a method that used unique molecular identifiers. One entry per CDR3 protein, called by TCRdb with MiXCR from the PCR reads. The sample holds approximately 250,000 distinct CDR3 sequences; approximately 9.8% are singletons and the top ten take approximately 4.7%. This clonotype was seen repeatedly, ten times or more.

The clonotype was recovered from a human donor who donated a stem cell graft to a child with SCID. The material was PBMCs from the stem cell graft donor, obtained from the stem cell graft. J is TRBJ1-1 and V is TRBV20-1; a weak D match, TRBD1 (5 bases). The CDR3 loop is CSASGRPNTEAFF. As DNA, the CDR3 is TGCAGTGCCTCGGGACGGCCGAACACTGAAGCTTTCTTT.